Sequencing of this T cell receptor beta chain was carried out in a study of identical twins. There were only healthy Caucasians among the donors. General study points: An excess of low generation probability was shown by twin-shared out-of-frame alpha sequences.

MiXCR, run by TCRdb on the 5' RACE reads, gives a single entry per CDR3 protein. The sample has 250,000 or so distinct CDR3 sequences; approximately 8.3% are singletons. The CDR3 contains 14 residues. The V segment lost 3 bases and the J segment 7 bases; nucleotides outside the gene matches: 4. The germline CDR1 and CDR2 sequences are SGHDT and YYEEEE. A remark on this clonotype: Its specificity is not known.

These sequences were also reported in another study, on yellow fever vaccine responses in identical twins. That work states: Reportedly, twins showed a vaccine T cell response that looked partly convergent and partly personalized.

Sequencing input: CD8+ T cells sorted from blood. The sequence came from a woman younger than 35 in good health. The V gene is TRBV5-6, the J gene TRBJ2-1, with TRBD1 matching over 10 bases. CDR3 region: CASSYRTGGNEQFF. CDR3 DNA: TGTGCCAGCAGCTACCGGACAGGGGGGAATGAGCAGTTCTTC.